Listed below are T cell receptor beta chains from one sample, sequenced in a study of cytomegalovirus exposure and HLA in healthy donors. Data came from immunoSEQ multiplex PCR; TCRdb stores just in-frame clones and leaves some out. Counted here are around 40,000 clones, almost 70% occurring once; the ten biggest clones make up about 4%. Sequencing was performed on PBMCs. The receptors derive from a man aged 40-55 years in good health and CMV-seronegative. Both conserved end residues are part of each CDR3. Each record gives: V gene, D gene, clone size, J gene, CDR3 DNA, CDR3 protein. D genes are given only for firm matches. Expanded clones get a size class; other rows say once, few or many, or leave the size out.

v_gene: TRBV6-6; d_gene: TRBD1; abundance: NA; j_gene: TRBJ1-1; CDR3nt: TGTGCCAGCAGTTACGGGGGGGACAGGGTGAACACTGAAGCTTTCTTT; CDR3aa: CASSYGGDRVNTEAFF
v_gene: TRBV4-3; d_gene: NA; abundance: once; j_gene: TRBJ2-5; CDR3nt: TGCGCCAGCAGCCAAGATCAGTTCCAGACCCAGTACTTC; CDR3aa: CASSQDQFQTQYF
v_gene: TRBV9; d_gene: TRBD1; abundance: once; j_gene: TRBJ2-7; CDR3nt: TGTGCCAGCAGCGGGGGACAGGGTGGGTACGAGCAGTACTTC; CDR3aa: CASSGGQGGYEQYF
v_gene: TRBV6-5; d_gene: NA; abundance: NA; j_gene: TRBJ2-5; CDR3nt: TGTGCCAGCAGTTACGGGACTGCCCAAGAGACCCAGTACTTC; CDR3aa: CASSYGTAQETQYF
v_gene: TRBV27; d_gene: NA; abundance: NA; j_gene: TRBJ2-3; CDR3nt: TGTGCCAGCGGCCCAGGTTGGGATACGCAGTATTTT; CDR3aa: CASGPGWDTQYF
v_gene: TRBV7-8; d_gene: NA; abundance: few; j_gene: TRBJ1-2; CDR3nt: TGTGCCAGCAGCTTAGCCCGGACAGTCTTCAACTATGGCTACACCTTC; CDR3aa: CASSLARTVFNYGYTF
v_gene: TRBV28; d_gene: NA; abundance: NA; j_gene: TRBJ1-1; CDR3nt: TGTGCCAGCAGTTTAGGGGGGGTTCGGCACACTGAAGCTTTCTTT; CDR3aa: CASSLGGVRHTEAFF
v_gene: TRBV28; d_gene: NA; abundance: NA; j_gene: TRBJ2-5; CDR3nt: TGTGCCAGCAGCCCTCCTTTGATAGCCGCCCCGGGGGAGACCCAGTACTTC; CDR3aa: CASSPPLIAAPGETQYF
v_gene: TRBV7-9; d_gene: TRBD2; abundance: few; j_gene: TRBJ2-1; CDR3nt: TGTGCCAGCAGCCCTATTGGGACTAGCGGGGGGTACAATGAGCAGTTCTTC; CDR3aa: CASSPIGTSGGYNEQFF
v_gene: TRBV18; d_gene: TRBD1; abundance: once; j_gene: TRBJ2-2; CDR3nt: TGTGCCAGCTCAGCGGACAGGTCCGGGGAGCTGTTTTTT; CDR3aa: CASSADRSGELFF
v_gene: TRBV5-1; d_gene: NA; abundance: few; j_gene: TRBJ2-5; CDR3nt: TGCGCCAGCAGCCCGTCCCAAGAGACCCAGTACTTC; CDR3aa: CASSPSQETQYF
v_gene: TRBV6-4; d_gene: NA; abundance: once; j_gene: TRBJ2-1; CDR3nt: TGTGCCAGCAGTGAAAGCCCCGGGGGAAATGAGCAGTTCTTC; CDR3aa: CASSESPGGNEQFF
v_gene: TRBV30; d_gene: NA; abundance: NA; j_gene: TRBJ2-5; CDR3nt: TGTGCCTGGAGTGTAATAGCTCTGGGGCCCCAGTACTTC; CDR3aa: CAWSVIALGPQYF
v_gene: TRBV30; d_gene: TRBD1; abundance: NA; j_gene: TRBJ2-7; CDR3nt: TGTGCCTGGAAAACCCTGGGACAGGGGGCGAAGGAGCAGTACTTC; CDR3aa: CAWKTLGQGAKEQYF
v_gene: TRBV18; d_gene: TRBD1; abundance: NA; j_gene: TRBJ1-1; CDR3nt: TGTGCCAGCTCAGCGACAGGGTACACTGAAGCTTTCTTT; CDR3aa: CASSATGYTEAFF
v_gene: TRBV7-9; d_gene: NA; abundance: NA; j_gene: TRBJ2-7; CDR3nt: TGTGCCAGCAGCTTATCCCCCGAGAAGAGGGAGCAGTACTTC; CDR3aa: CASSLSPEKREQYF
v_gene: TRBV20-1; d_gene: NA; abundance: NA; j_gene: TRBJ1-6; CDR3nt: TGCAGTGCGACAGAGAATTCACCCCTCCACTTT; CDR3aa: CSATENSPLHF
v_gene: TRBV5-4; d_gene: TRBD1; abundance: NA; j_gene: TRBJ1-2; CDR3nt: TGTGCCAGCAGCCACCCCGAGGGGGCGAACTATGGCTACACCTTC; CDR3aa: CASSHPEGANYGYTF
v_gene: TRBV7-9; d_gene: TRBD1; abundance: NA; j_gene: TRBJ2-7; CDR3nt: TGTGCCAGCAGCTCGACAGGGGTCTACGACGAGCAGTACTTC; CDR3aa: CASSSTGVYDEQYF
v_gene: TRBV6-5; d_gene: NA; abundance: NA; j_gene: TRBJ2-7; CDR3nt: TGTGCCAGCACTCCCACCTCGGCAGGGGTCTACGAGCAGTACTTC; CDR3aa: CASTPTSAGVYEQYF
v_gene: TRBV4-3; d_gene: NA; abundance: NA; j_gene: TRBJ2-3; CDR3nt: TGCGCCAGCAGCCAAGGTGACAGGCCCACAGATACGCAGTATTTT; CDR3aa: CASSQGDRPTDTQYF
v_gene: TRBV9; d_gene: NA; abundance: NA; j_gene: TRBJ2-1; CDR3nt: TGTGCCAGCAGCGCTGAGGGCTTACCTAACAATGAGCAGTTCTTC; CDR3aa: CASSAEGLPNNEQFF
v_gene: TRBV28; d_gene: NA; abundance: few; j_gene: TRBJ1-5; CDR3nt: TGTGCCAGCAGTATAAATCAGGGACTTGATCAGCCCCAGCATTTT; CDR3aa: CASSINQGLDQPQHF
v_gene: TRBV30; d_gene: TRBD1; abundance: NA; j_gene: TRBJ1-1; CDR3nt: TGTGCCTGGGGCAGGGGGCCCACTGAAGCTTTCTTT; CDR3aa: CAWGRGPTEAFF
v_gene: TRBV7-8; d_gene: TRBD1; abundance: NA; j_gene: TRBJ1-2; CDR3nt: TGTGCCAGCAGCGCCGACAGGGTGGGCTACACCTTC; CDR3aa: CASSADRVGYTF
v_gene: TRBV30; d_gene: NA; abundance: NA; j_gene: TRBJ2-1; CDR3nt: TGTGCCTGGAATGCCCGGGAGAATGAGCAGTTCTTC; CDR3aa: CAWNARENEQFF
v_gene: TRBV10-3; d_gene: TRBD1; abundance: NA; j_gene: TRBJ2-7; CDR3nt: TGTGCCATCAACGCCGGACAGGAACTAGCCTACGAGCAGTACTTC; CDR3aa: CAINAGQELAYEQYF
v_gene: TRBV6-5; d_gene: NA; abundance: NA; j_gene: TRBJ1-5; CDR3nt: TGTGCCAGCAGTATACAGGGTAACGGGCAGCCCCAGCATTTT; CDR3aa: CASSIQGNGQPQHF
v_gene: TRBV30; d_gene: TRBD1; abundance: NA; j_gene: TRBJ1-2; CDR3nt: TGTGCCTGGAGCCAAGGGACAGCCCGGGATTATGGCTACACCTTC; CDR3aa: CAWSQGTARDYGYTF
v_gene: TRBV5-1; d_gene: TRBD1; abundance: NA; j_gene: TRBJ2-1; CDR3nt: TGCGCCAGCAGCACCCAGACAGGGGGCAATGAGCAGTTCTTC; CDR3aa: CASSTQTGGNEQFF